A single sample gave rise to the 20 T cell receptor beta chains below, sequenced in a study of cytomegalovirus exposure and HLA in healthy donors (dated by TCRdb to about 2017). Library prep was done by the immunoSEQ multiplex PCR assay. For the multiplex PCR, a mixture combining 60 forward primers for TCR Vbeta segments and 13 reverse primers for TCR Jbeta segments was used. TCRdb carries this immuneACCESS record with in-frame sequences only. Its versions omit some clonotypes, under half of them owing to an unresolved V gene in the studies checked, with the rest unexplained. The sample table contains fewer than 200,000 clones; only one count was recorded for around 83% of them. The ten largest clones represent over 1.5% of the sample. Sequenced material: PBMCs. These receptors all stem from a man aged 45 to 65 in good health and CMV-seronegative.

Concerning this clone: The sample contains more than one DNA sequence encoding this CDR3. The rearrangement links TRBV18 to TRBJ1-1, with unresolved D. CDR3 length: 15 residues. V was cut by 0 bases and J by 2 bases, with 10 bases left in between. Germline assignment: CDR1 KGHSH and CDR2 LQKENI. This CDR3 is CASSPPRALNTEAFF. As DNA, the CDR3 is TGTGCCAGCTCACCACCGCGGGCGCTTAACACTGAAGCTTTCTTT. Full variable domain (outside the CDR3, taken from reference TRBV18 and TRBJ1-1): NAGVMQNPRHLVRRRGQEARLRCSPMKGHSHVYWYRQLPEEGLKFMVYLQKENIIDESGMPKERFSAEFPKEGPSILRIQQVVRGDSAAYFCASSPPRALNTEAFFGQGTRLTVV.

V is TRBV7-2 and J is TRBJ2-5; no definite D call. The CDR3 is 12 amino acids. Trimming shortened V by 8 bases and J by 7 bases, and 14 bases separated the two germline ends. CDR1 is SGHTA, CDR2 FQGNSA, per germline. The CDR3 sequence: CASHTPPWTQYF. CDR3 bases: TGTGCCAGCCACACCCCCCCTTGGACCCAGTACTTC.

The chain joins TRBV28 to TRBJ2-5; maybe TRBD1 (5 bases). The J call may be mistaken, given a closer DNA end match to TRBJ2-7. Germline-derived CDR1 and CDR2 are MDHEN and SYDVKM. This CDR3 is built from 15 residues. The DNA of the CDR3 is TGTGCCAGCAGTTTTCAGGGTCCCAAAACCTACGAGCAGTACTTC. Its translation: CASSFQGPKTYEQYF.

This chain joins TRBV6-5 and TRBJ2-7; 10 bases map to TRBD1. Germline assignment: CDR1 MNHEY and CDR2 SVGAGI. V shed 6 bases, J shed 6 bases, and the junction held 11 bases outside the gene matches. CDR3 length: 15 residues. CDR3 sequence reads: CASRKTGGARGEQYF. CDR3 nucleotides: TGTGCCAGCAGGAAGACAGGGGGCGCCCGAGGCGAGCAGTACTTC.

The genes are TRBV2 and TRBJ2-7, with TRBD1 identical over 9 bases. CDR1 is SNHLY and CDR2 is FYNNEI in the germline V gene. V gave up 8 bases and J gave up 4 bases; unmatched junction bases: 12. CDR3 length: 15 residues. The CDR3 DNA reads TGTGCCAGCCTCCCAACGGGGACAGGGATTTACGAGCAGTACTTC. This codes for CASLPTGTGIYEQYF. Drawing the rest from reference TRBV2 and TRBJ2-7, the complete variable domain is EPEVTQTPSHQVTQMGQEVILRCVPISNHLYFYWYRQILGQKVEFLVSFYNNEISEKSEIFDDQFSVERPDGSNFTLKIRSTKLEDSAMYFCASLPTGTGIYEQYFGPGTRLTVT.

This clone was seen more than once but under ten times. The genes are TRBV2 and TRBJ1-2, with 10 bases lining up with TRBD1. The CDR3 runs 15 residues. After removal of 8 bases from V and 4 bases from J, the junction contained 10 bases not matched to a gene. Germline CDR1 is SNHLY and CDR2 is FYNNEI. CDR3 nucleotide sequence: TGTGCCAGCTCAATGAGACAGGGGGCGGGCTATGGCTACACCTTC. Encoded protein: CASSMRQGAGYGYTF.

DNA of the CDR3: TGTGCCAGCAGCGTAGAAGTTAGCGGGATAATTCAGTACTTC. This sequence encodes CASSVEVSGIIQYF. The V gene is TRBV9, the J gene TRBJ2-4, with 8 positions matching TRBD2. Germline V lookup: CDR1 SGDLS, CDR2 YYNGEE. J gave up 10 bases and V 0 bases, and 6 bases lay outside the gene matches. This CDR3 region has 14 residues. Combining the CDR3 with reference TRBV9 and TRBJ2-4 gives the whole variable domain DSGVTQTPKHLITATGQRVTLRCSPRSGDLSVYWYQQSLDQGLQFLIQYYNGEERAKGNILERFSAQQFPDLHSELNLSSLELGDSALYFCASSVEVSGIIQYFGAGTRLSVL.

This CDR3 is CASSQGDRVNEQFF. CDR3 DNA: TGTGCCAGCAGCCAAGGAGACAGGGTAAATGAGCAGTTCTTC. The rearrangement joins TRBV14 to TRBJ2-1, with 7 bases identical to TRBD1. Per germline, CDR1 SGHDN and CDR2 FVKESK. There are 14 residues in the CDR3. With V trimmed by 1 base and J by 7 bases, 4 bases remained unmatched.

The rearrangement links TRBV7-3 to TRBJ2-2, with 7 bases matching TRBD1. The CDR3 sequence is 16 residues long. Germline-derived CDR1 and CDR2 are SGHTA and FQGTGA. V was clipped by 6 bases and J by 0 bases; unmatched bases: 7. The DNA of the CDR3 is TGTGCCAGCAGAGATGGGACAGCCGCGAACACCGGGGAGCTGTTTTTT. Translated: CASRDGTAANTGELFF.

DNA for the CDR3: TGTGCCAGTAGTATCCGGTGGGGGGAAGGCTACACCTTC. Translation gives CASSIRWGEGYTF. The rearrangement joins TRBV19 to TRBJ1-2, with D possibly matching TRBD1 (5 bases). Germline CDR1 is LNHDA and CDR2 is SQIVND (reference sequence). V lost 3 bases, J lost 8 bases, and 13 bases lay in between. CDR3 length equals 13 residues.

This clone was detected once. CDR3 region: CASSLAFGGQGRRSNQPQHF. The CDR3 DNA reads as TGTGCCAGCAGCTTAGCGTTTGGGGGACAGGGACGTAGGAGCAATCAGCCCCAGCATTTT. The rearrangement joins TRBV7-8 to TRBJ1-5; 9 positions agree with TRBD1. The CDR3 loop spans 20 amino acids. Germline values: CDR1 SGHVS, CDR2 FQNEAQ. The V and J ends lost 0 bases and 1 base, in that order; junction bases with no gene match: 13.

This chain joins TRBV7-2 and TRBJ2-7, with 8 bases lining up with TRBD2. Trimming cost V 5 bases and J 6 bases; bases outside gene matches: 6. This CDR3 has 13 residues. The germline V gene encodes CDR1 SGHTA and CDR2 FQGNSA. The CDR3 DNA reads as TGTGCCAGCAGCACCACACTAGCGGTCGAGCAGTACTTC. This codes for CASSTTLAVEQYF. The full variable domain, with the rest looked up from reference TRBV7-2 and TRBJ2-7, is GAGVSQSPSNKVTEKGKDVELRCDPISGHTALYWYRQSLGQGLEFLIYFQGNSAPDKSGLPSDRFSAERTGGSVSTLTIQRTQQEDSAVYLCASSTTLAVEQYFGPGTRLTVT.

This chain joins TRBV6-1 and TRBJ2-7; D is uncertain. Germline V gene data show CDR1 as MNHNS and CDR2 as SASEGT. This CDR3 spans 13 amino acids. V lost 6 bases, J lost 0 bases, and 9 bases lay in between. The CDR3 nucleotides are TGTGCCAGCAGCCTCGAGGACTCCTACGAGCAGTACTTC. This codes for CASSLEDSYEQYF.

J is TRBJ2-5 and V is TRBV19, with TRBD2 identical over 11 bases. The CDR3 runs 16 residues. Germline V lookup: CDR1 LNHDA, CDR2 SQIVND (reference sequence). Trimming took 10 bases from V and 0 from J; bases not matched to a gene: 10. In DNA, the CDR3 is TGTGCCACTCTCGGACTAGCGGGTTTGTACCAAGAGACCCAGTACTTC. As protein: CATLGLAGLYQETQYF. Full variable domain (remainder filled in from reference TRBV19 and TRBJ2-5): DGGITQSPKYLFRKEGQNVTLSCEQNLNHDAMYWYRQDPGQGLRLIYYSQIVNDFQKGDIAEGYSVSREKKESFPLTVTSAQKNPTAFYLCATLGLAGLYQETQYFGPGTRLLVL.

The chain is built from TRBV9 and TRBJ2-7; the match to TRBD2 covers 9 bases. Germline CDR1 is SGDLS and CDR2 is YYNGEE. The CDR3 extends over 14 amino acids. V was pared by 2 bases and J by 2 bases, with 2 bases of the junction left unmatched. In nucleotides, the CDR3 is TGTGCCAGCAGCGTTAGCGGGGGCCCCTACGAGCAGTACTTC. This sequence encodes CASSVSGGPYEQYF. Combining the CDR3 with reference TRBV9 and TRBJ2-7 gives the whole variable domain DSGVTQTPKHLITATGQRVTLRCSPRSGDLSVYWYQQSLDQGLQFLIQYYNGEERAKGNILERFSAQQFPDLHSELNLSSLELGDSALYFCASSVSGGPYEQYFGPGTRLTVT.

The chain couples TRBV6-1 to TRBJ1-6; D may be TRBD1 (5 bases). CDR1 and CDR2 from the germline V gene are MNHNS and SASEGT. CDR3 length: 13 amino acids. V lost 7 bases to trimming and J lost 10 bases, with 14 bases between them. The CDR3 loop reads CASTVAGRSPLHF. The CDR3 DNA reads as TGTGCCAGCACTGTGGCAGGGAGGTCACCCCTCCACTTT.

V and J are TRBV27 and TRBJ2-1; 9 nucleotides agree with TRBD2. V trimming: 2 bases; J trimming: 9 bases; junction bases outside the gene matches: 8. Germline CDR1 is MNHEY and CDR2 is SMNVEV (reference sequence). CDR3 length: 15 amino acids. CDR3 DNA sequence: TGTGCCAGCAGTTTACAGCCTAGCGGGAAGGGTGAGCAGTTCTTC. It codes for CASSLQPSGKGEQFF.

V gene TRBV5-4 combines with J gene TRBJ2-3, with TRBD2 matching over 10 bases. Germline CDR1 reads SGHNT; CDR2 reads YYREEE (reference sequence). The CDR3 extends over 17 amino acids. Trimming cost V 2 bases and J 5 bases; bases outside gene matches: 11. DNA for the CDR3: TGTGCCAGCAGCTTATCTAGCGGGAGTATCTCGGTAGATACGCAGTATTTT. Its protein product is CASSLSSGSISVDTQYF.

The CDR3 region is CASSERQGNSPLHF. The CDR3 DNA sequence: TGTGCCAGCAGCGAACGACAGGGGAACTCACCCCTCCACTTT. The chain carries TRBV9 and TRBJ1-6; 8 nucleotides line up with TRBD1. This CDR3 contains 14 residues. The V gene's germline CDR1 is SGDLS and CDR2 YYNGEE. V lost 3 bases to trimming and J lost 10 bases; unmatched junction nucleotides: 6.

V and J are TRBV28 and TRBJ1-1, with 8 bases that match TRBD1. The CDR3 has 17 residues. The trim removed 4 bases at V and 6 bases at J, leaving 16 bases unmatched. CDR1 is MDHEN and CDR2 is SYDVKM in the germline V gene. This CDR3 reads CASSSVHLTGVASEAFF. As DNA, the CDR3 is TGTGCCAGCAGTTCCGTCCACCTGACAGGGGTGGCCTCTGAAGCTTTCTTT.